The clone carrying this T cell receptor (beta chain) was seen many times. The antigen is not known. Unique molecular identifiers tagged the TCRbeta library. TCRdb reanalysed the PCR reads using MiXCR and keeps one entry per CDR3 protein. The sample records tens of thousands of distinct CDR3 sequences, 5% to 7% being singletons. Germline lookup yields CDR1 MNHEY and CDR2 SVGAGI. This CDR3 has 15 residues. Germline trimming cut 6 bases from V and 2 bases from J; bases unmatched to any gene: 5. This sample was taken from a study of T-cell reconstitution after alpha-beta-depleted transplantation in children. Overall study findings and caveats: After transplant, high TCRbeta diversity at day 60 in some patients arose from surviving recipient T cells and thymic progenitors. In patients about two months after transplant, alpha-beta T cells reportedly arose from several hundred expanded graft clones. From newly produced T cells came most of the T-cell counts and diversity one year after transplant.

The TCR sequence derives from a child younger than two who had a stem cell transplant for acute myeloid leukemia, so the T cells may come from the graft donor. The starting material was peripheral blood, obtained 60 days after TCRalphabeta/CD19-depleted stem cell transplant. The V call is TRBV6-5, the J call TRBJ1-2; 11 positions agree with TRBD1. The CDR3 DNA sequence: TGTGCCAGCAGCCCAGGACAGGGGGCAAACTATGGCTACACCTTC. It translates to CASSPGQGANYGYTF.